A single sample is the source of the 20 T cell receptor beta chains below, sequenced in a study of shared clonotypes between healthy human individuals. Libraries were prepared by immunoSEQ multiplex PCR; TCRdb keeps only in-frame clonotypes and omits some of them. The table shows around 480,000 clones, with about 75% occurring only once. Sequenced sample: PBMCs. Receptors were obtained from a middle-aged woman in good health. Some clones in this sample may be carry-over from other donors' samples.

This sequence joins TRBV5-1 and TRBJ1-2, with D perhaps matching TRBD1 (5 bases). V was clipped by 4 bases and J by 0 bases, with 10 bases between them. CDR3 length: 14 amino acids. From germline, CDR1 is SGHRS and CDR2 YFSETQ. This CDR3 reads CASSPTAANYGYTF. In DNA, the CDR3 is TGCGCCAGCAGCCCGACAGCTGCTAACTATGGCTACACCTTC.

This chain connects TRBV2 to TRBJ2-2; 9 nucleotides line up with TRBD1. The length of the CDR3 is 15 residues. Unmatched junction bases numbered 2, after V lost 6 bases and J lost 0 bases. Germline CDR1 reads SNHLY; CDR2 reads FYNNEI. CDR3 loop: CASSRQGANTGELFF. For the CDR3, the DNA is TGTGCCAGCAGCCGACAGGGGGCGAACACCGGGGAGCTGTTTTTT.

This clone was recorded many times. The genes are TRBV11-2 and TRBJ1-3, with TRBD1 matching over 8 bases. The V gene's germline CDR1 is SGHAT and CDR2 FQNNGV. The J segment lost 0 bases and the V segment lost 4 bases, leaving 5 bases of the junction unmatched. The CDR3 contains 16 residues. The CDR3: CASSSGGLGSGNTIYF. CDR3 DNA sequence: TGTGCCAGCAGCTCAGGGGGCTTAGGCTCTGGAAACACCATATATTTT.

The chain is built from TRBV28 and TRBJ1-1, with 8 bases matching TRBD1. V was pared by 2 bases and J by 4 bases, with 6 bases of the junction left unmatched. From germline, CDR1 is MDHEN and CDR2 SYDVKM. The CDR3 length is 15 residues. The CDR3 reads CASSLLDRDSTEAFF. CDR3 sequence (DNA): TGTGCCAGCAGTTTACTGGACAGGGATAGCACTGAAGCTTTCTTT.

This chain joins TRBV27 and TRBJ2-7, with D perhaps TRBD2 (7 bases). The V gene's germline CDR1 is MNHEY and CDR2 SMNVEV (reference sequence). CDR3 length: 15 amino acids. V was clipped by 5 bases and J by 0 bases, with 14 bases between them. CDR3 sequence reads: CASSLRGGSSYEQYF. Here the CDR3 DNA reads TGTGCCAGCAGTCTCAGGGGCGGGAGCTCCTACGAGCAGTACTTC.

This chain uses TRBV30 with TRBJ1-1; D is ambiguous. This CDR3 region has 13 residues. Germline-derived CDR1 and CDR2 are GTSNPN and SVGIG (reference sequence). The V gene lost 0 bases and the J gene lost 3 bases, with 8 bases spanning the gap. Here the CDR3 reads CAWSVSHYTEAFF. For the CDR3, the DNA is TGTGCCTGGAGTGTATCCCACTACACTGAAGCTTTCTTT.

The chain joins TRBV19 to TRBJ2-2, with 8 bases that match TRBD1. V lost 3 bases and J lost 2; bases outside the gene matches: 11. Germline CDR1 reads LNHDA; CDR2 reads SQIVND (reference sequence). The CDR3 covers 18 residues. The CDR3, as DNA: TGTGCCAGTAGTATCGCACAGGGGGATTTTTTAAACACCGGGGAGCTGTTTTTT. It encodes CASSIAQGDFLNTGELFF.

This clone was counted ten times or more. The chain employs TRBV30 and TRBJ1-1; D perhaps matches TRBD1 (5 bases). Germline CDR1 and CDR2: GTSNPN and SVGIG (reference sequence). The CDR3 runs 16 residues. V lost 0 bases, J lost 1 base, and 15 bases lay in between. The chain's CDR3 is CAWSVIWGTANTEAFF. The CDR3 DNA is TGTGCCTGGAGTGTTATATGGGGGACGGCGAACACTGAAGCTTTCTTT.

The rearrangement joins TRBV6-1 to TRBJ2-3; possibly TRBD1 for D (6 bases). Germline V gene data show CDR1 as MNHNS and CDR2 as SASEGT. The CDR3 loop spans 15 amino acids. V was shortened by 8 bases and J by 0 bases, with 15 bases between the two germline ends. As DNA, the CDR3 is TGTGCCAGCCGGGACACATACCCTAGCACAGATACGCAGTATTTT. Protein product: CASRDTYPSTDTQYF.

V usage is TRBV4-3 and J usage is TRBJ2-7, with TRBD1 matching over 7 bases. Germline V gene data show CDR1 as LGHNA and CDR2 as YSLEER. Trimming took 0 bases from V and 2 from J; bases not matched to a gene: 7. The CDR3 covers 16 residues. The DNA for the CDR3 is TGCGCCAGCAGCCAAGAATGGGACAGTGTTACCTACGAGCAGTACTTC. Amino acid sequence: CASSQEWDSVTYEQYF.

V and J are TRBV11-3 and TRBJ1-2; D call uncertain. The CDR3 runs to 15 residues. Trimming took off 4 bases at V and 7 bases at J, with 19 bases between the two ends. Germline V gene data show CDR1 as SGHNT and CDR2 as YENEEA. The CDR3 DNA reads as TGTGCCAGCAGCTGGTTGGCCGGGTCGTGTGGTGGCTACACCTTC. Its translation is CASSWLAGSCGGYTF.

This clone has ten or more counts. The chain couples TRBV11-2 to TRBJ2-6; D might be TRBD1 (6 bases). This CDR3 spans 16 amino acids. The germline V gene encodes CDR1 SGHAT and CDR2 FQNNGV. Trimming took 5 bases from V and 3 from J, leaving 14 bases between them. CDR3: CASSLQGNIGANVLTF. CDR3 bases: TGTGCCAGCAGCCTACAGGGAAATATTGGGGCCAACGTCCTGACTTTC.

This clone was seen just once. The V gene is TRBV5-4, the J gene TRBJ2-3; the D gene is possibly TRBD2 (6 bases). Trimming removed 2 bases from V and 4 bases from J, with 8 bases in between. This CDR3 has 13 residues. In germline, CDR1 is SGHNT, CDR2 YYREEE (reference sequence). This chain's CDR3 is CASSLAGADTQYF. The CDR3 DNA reads TGTGCCAGCAGCTTAGCGGGCGCAGATACGCAGTATTTT.

The J gene is TRBJ2-1, the V gene TRBV28, with TRBD1 identical over 8 bases. CDR1 and CDR2 from the germline V gene are MDHEN and SYDVKM. This CDR3 is 16 amino acids long. V was clipped by 1 base and J by 2 bases; unmatched bases: 4. CDR3 sequence: CASSLYSGQAYNEQFF. The CDR3 DNA reads TGTGCCAGCAGTTTATATTCGGGACAGGCCTACAATGAGCAGTTCTTC.

This chain joins TRBV30 and TRBJ1-3, with TRBD1 matching over 8 bases. Germline CDR1 reads GTSNPN; CDR2 reads SVGIG (reference sequence). With 3 bases clipped from V and 4 bases from J, the junction kept 11 bases outside the gene matches. CDR3 length: 16 residues. CDR3 in amino acids: CAWSGPRTGRGNTIYF. The CDR3 DNA sequence: TGTGCCTGGAGCGGACCACGGACAGGGCGAGGAAACACCATATATTTT.

The chain is built from TRBV6-6 and TRBJ2-3; tentatively, D is TRBD2 (5 bases). This CDR3 is 15 amino acids long. V lost 2 bases and J 1 base, leaving 10 bases between the germline ends. CDR1 and CDR2 from the germline V gene are MNHNY and SVGAGI (reference sequence). This chain's CDR3 is CASSYDERRTDTQYF. Written as DNA, the CDR3 is TGTGCCAGCAGTTACGACGAGCGGCGCACAGATACGCAGTATTTT.

The genes are TRBV4-2 and TRBJ2-5; D remains unclear. Near its end, the DNA agrees better with TRBJ2-7, so the J call may be wrong. CDR1 is LGHNA and CDR2 is YNFKEQ in the germline V gene. The CDR3 is made up of 14 amino acids. The CDR3 DNA reads TGTGCCAGCAGCCAAGAACAGATTTCGTACGAGCAGTACTTC. It specifies CASSQEQISYEQYF.

This clone showed up just a few times. The chain employs TRBV2 and TRBJ1-4; TRBD1 might be the D (6 bases). Germline V gene lookup returns CDR1 SNHLY and CDR2 FYNNEI. This CDR3 region has 13 residues. Between the trimmed V and J ends, which lost 7 bases and 5 bases, there was a span of 11 bases. The CDR3 protein is CASTLDRNEKLFF. DNA of the CDR3: TGTGCCAGCACCCTTGACAGGAATGAAAAACTGTTTTTT. Using reference TRBV2 and TRBJ1-4 for the parts outside the CDR3, the full variable domain is EPEVTQTPSHQVTQMGQEVILRCVPISNHLYFYWYRQILGQKVEFLVSFYNNEISEKSEIFDDQFSVERPDGSNFTLKIRSTKLEDSAMYFCASTLDRNEKLFFGSGTQLSVL.

The chain recombines TRBV9 with TRBJ2-1; 8 bases agree with TRBD2. V lost 2 bases, J lost 8 bases, and 6 bases stayed unmatched. Germline CDR1 SGDLS, CDR2 YYNGEE. The CDR3 is 14 amino acids. The CDR3 spells CASSVGGGTHEQFF. For the CDR3, the DNA is TGTGCCAGCAGCGTTGGCGGGGGGACCCATGAGCAGTTCTTC.

This chain connects TRBV30 to TRBJ1-1; TRBD1 is a possible D gene (6 bases). The CDR3 is 14 residues long. Trimming took off 8 bases at V and 3 bases at J, with 19 bases between the two ends. CDR1 and CDR2 (germline): GTSNPN, SVGIG (reference sequence). Written as DNA, the CDR3 is TGTGCCCTAGAGAGGGGGGCGCGGGACACTGAAGCTTTCTTT. Protein sequence: CALERGARDTEAFF.